These 22 T cell receptor beta chains share one sample of origin, sequenced in a study of CD4 T cells in relation to SARS-CoV-2 and coronaviruses. CD4+ T cells from unexposed donors were obtained before the COVID-19 pandemic (2011-2018). The cells were cultured for 9 to 11 days before CD4+ T cells were isolated. Their antigens remain unidentified. Libraries were prepared by immunoSEQ multiplex PCR; TCRdb keeps only in-frame clonotypes and omits some of them. The sample yields 20,000 to 25,000 clones, just over 65% seen once. Sequencing was performed on CD4+ T cells from PBMCs, cultured in vitro. These receptors were taken from a human donor in good health.

The chain combines TRBV11-2 with TRBJ2-6, with D tentatively TRBD2 (6 bases). The CDR3 loop spans 16 amino acids. Deletions cut 3 bases from V and 0 bases from J, with 9 bases between. Germline CDR1 and CDR2: SGHAT and FQNNGV. CDR3 nucleotides: TGTGCCAGCAGCTTGCGGGGTCCCTCTGGGGCCAACGTCCTGACTTTC. Translated: CASSLRGPSGANVLTF.

The V gene is TRBV5-4, the J gene TRBJ2-4; no clear D gene. The germline CDR1 and CDR2 sequences are SGHNT and YYREEE (reference sequence). The CDR3 is 14 amino acids. Deletions cut 2 bases from V and 1 base from J, with 7 bases between. CDR3 residues: CASSFSSAKNIQYF. In DNA, the CDR3 is TGTGCCAGCAGCTTCTCTTCCGCCAAAAACATTCAGTACTTC.

This sequence joins TRBV3-1 (or the pseudogene TRBV3-2) and TRBJ2-2; 9 positions match TRBD1. The V gene end was trimmed by 3 bases and the J gene end by 5 bases; junction bases not matched to a gene: 4. The CDR3 consists of 15 residues. From germline, CDR1 is LGHDT and CDR2 YNNKEL (reference sequence). The CDR3 DNA sequence: TGTGCCAGCAGCCAGGGGACAGGGAGTACCGGGGAGCTGTTTTTT. It encodes CASSQGTGSTGELFF.

The gene calls are TRBV2 and TRBJ2-2; D call uncertain. The germline gives CDR1 SNHLY, CDR2 FYNNEI. The CDR3 is 15 residues long. Trimming took 2 bases from V and 0 from J, leaving 7 bases between them. CDR3 bases: TGTGCCAGCAGTGAATTGGGCGCGAACACCGGGGAGCTGTTTTTT. This gives the protein CASSELGANTGELFF.

The gene calls are TRBV12-5 and TRBJ2-3; TRBD1 matches at 7 bases. Germline V CDR1 and CDR2: LGHNT, FRNRAP. J lost 3 bases, V lost 5 bases, and 5 bases had no gene match. The CDR3 sequence is 14 residues long. The chain's CDR3 is CASGTGQPTDTQYF. The CDR3 DNA follows: TGTGCTAGTGGTACGGGACAGCCTACAGATACGCAGTATTTT.

The chain recombines TRBV19 with TRBJ2-6; D gene uncertain. The CDR3 contains 16 residues. Trimming left V 6 bases short and J 0 bases short, with 12 bases between. CDR1 is LNHDA and CDR2 is SQIVND in the germline V gene (reference sequence). The CDR3 DNA follows: TGTGCCAGTAGGGCGGCCCCTCTCTCTGGGGCCAACGTCCTGACTTTC. It yields the protein CASRAAPLSGANVLTF.

V usage is TRBV19 and J usage is TRBJ2-3, with D maybe TRBD1 (6 bases). The ends were cut back, 6 bases at V and 6 bases at J, with 19 bases in the middle. The germline V gene has CDR1 LNHDA and CDR2 SQIVND (reference sequence). This CDR3 is 15 amino acids long. The DNA of the CDR3 is TGTGCCAGTAGCAGAACCGCCGGACAGCCCGATACGCAGTATTTT. This encodes CASSRTAGQPDTQYF.

This chain joins TRBV3-1 (or the pseudogene TRBV3-2) and TRBJ2-7; 11 bases agree with TRBD1. Trimming removed 4 bases from V and 3 bases from J; junction bases left unmatched: 2. The V gene's germline CDR1 is LGHDT and CDR2 YNNKEL (reference sequence). The CDR3 has 14 amino acids. CDR3 nucleotide sequence: TGTGCCAGCAGCCCCGGGACAGGGGGCTACGAGCAGTACTTC. Translation gives CASSPGTGGYEQYF.

The rearrangement links TRBV5-4 to TRBJ2-7; 7 bases map to TRBD1. The V and J ends lost 4 bases and 6 bases, in that order; junction bases with no gene match: 13. The CDR3 covers 15 residues. CDR1 is SGHNT and CDR2 is YYREEE in the germline V gene (reference sequence). The CDR3 DNA sequence: TGTGCCAGCAGCCCGGGACAGAAGAATCGTGTCGAGCAGTACTTC. Translating gives CASSPGQKNRVEQYF. Full variable domain (outside the CDR3, taken from reference TRBV5-4 and TRBJ2-7): ETGVTQSPTHLIKTRGQQVTLRCSSQSGHNTVSWYQQALGQGPQFIFQYYREEENGRGNFPPRFSGLQFPNYSSELNVNALELDDSALYLCASSPGQKNRVEQYFGPGTRLTVT.

A single count supports this clone. The CDR3 sequence: CASSEEGAANEKLFF. In DNA form, the CDR3 reads TGTGCCAGCAGCGAGGAGGGGGCAGCTAATGAAAAACTGTTTTTT. V and J are TRBV5-6 and TRBJ1-4; 7 positions match TRBD1. Germline lookup yields CDR1 SGHDT and CDR2 YYEEEE. The CDR3 runs to 15 residues. V lost 4 bases, J lost 3 bases, and 6 bases stayed unmatched.

This chain connects TRBV3-1 (or the pseudogene TRBV3-2) to TRBJ2-1; D remains ambiguous. CDR1 and CDR2 from the germline V gene are LGHDT and YNNKEL (reference sequence). The CDR3 consists of 16 residues. V was cut by 0 bases and J by 9 bases, with 18 bases left in between. The CDR3 region has the DNA TGTGCCAGCAGCCAAGAAGTAGGATCCCTTACGGGTGAGCAGTTCTTC. It codes for CASSQEVGSLTGEQFF.

The rearrangement uses TRBV5-5 and TRBJ1-4; TRBD1 matches at 7 bases. The CDR3 sequence is 16 residues long. Germline V gene sequence: CDR1 SGHKS, CDR2 YYEKEE (reference sequence). Losses at the gene ends were 0 bases for V and 6 bases for J; bases not matched to a gene: 8. The CDR3 is CASSLASTGKDEKLFF. CDR3 DNA: TGTGCCAGCAGCTTGGCCTCGACAGGGAAGGATGAAAAACTGTTTTTT.

This clone was recorded a few times. This chain links TRBV5-5 with TRBJ1-1, with TRBD1 matching over 9 bases. The CDR3 is 15 residues long. The V and J ends lost 4 bases and 0 bases, in that order; junction bases with no gene match: 4. CDR1 and CDR2 from the germline V gene are SGHKS and YYEKEE (reference sequence). Here the CDR3 reads CASSAGTGMNTEAFF. The CDR3 DNA reads as TGTGCCAGCAGCGCCGGGACAGGGATGAACACTGAAGCTTTCTTT. The complete variable domain, with remaining parts taken from reference TRBV5-5 and TRBJ1-1, reads DAGVTQSPTHLIKTRGQQVTLRCSPISGHKSVSWYQQVLGQGPQFIFQYYEKEERGRGNFPDRFSARQFPNYSSELNVNALLLGDSALYLCASSAGTGMNTEAFFGQGTRLTVV.

This clone was counted between two and nine times. The chain carries TRBV4-3 and TRBJ2-2; 7 nucleotides line up with TRBD1. Germline CDR1 LGHNA, CDR2 YSLEER. CDR3 length: 14 amino acids. The V segment lost 2 bases and the J segment 4 bases; nucleotides outside the gene matches: 1. CDR3 loop: CASSQPGGTGELFF. The CDR3 DNA follows: TGCGCCAGCAGCCAACCAGGGGGCACCGGGGAGCTGTTTTTT.

The chain has TRBV7-9 and TRBJ1-1; D not resolved. Germline V gene sequence: CDR1 SEHNR, CDR2 FQNEAQ (reference sequence). The V end lost 8 bases, the J end lost 1 base, and 20 bases lay between the germline ends. This CDR3 comprises 16 residues. CDR3 nucleotides: TGTGCCAGCCGGCATTGGAGGAATCTTCGGAACACTGAAGCTTTCTTT. The encoded protein is CASRHWRNLRNTEAFF.

The chain employs TRBV18 and TRBJ2-1, with D possibly matching TRBD1 (6 bases). V lost 0 bases and J lost 6, with 21 bases in between. This CDR3 is built from 18 residues. Germline values: CDR1 KGHSH, CDR2 LQKENI. The DNA of the CDR3 is TGTGCCAGCTCACCACCAAATAAACAGGGCGGTTTAGGCAATGAGCAGTTCTTC. Its protein product is CASSPPNKQGGLGNEQFF.

The chain has TRBV27 and TRBJ1-1, with unresolved D. The germline V gene encodes CDR1 MNHEY and CDR2 SMNVEV (reference sequence). The CDR3 runs to 14 residues. Trimming removed 7 bases at V and 3 bases at J, with 15 bases between. This CDR3 is CASTYQHGYTEAFF. The CDR3, as DNA: TGTGCCAGCACCTACCAGCACGGATACACTGAAGCTTTCTTT.

This rearrangement joins TRBV28 to TRBJ2-5; perhaps TRBD1 as D (6 bases). V lost 4 bases and J 1 base, leaving 7 bases between the germline ends. CDR3 length: 13 residues. Germline loops: CDR1 MDHEN, CDR2 SYDVKM. The CDR3 sequence: CASSSGAQETQYF. CDR3 bases: TGTGCCAGCAGTTCAGGGGCCCAAGAGACCCAGTACTTC.

This rearrangement joins TRBV2 to TRBJ2-7; a possible D gene is TRBD1 (6 bases). This CDR3 has 12 amino acids. CDR1 is SNHLY, CDR2 FYNNEI, per germline. Trimming removed 6 bases at V and 4 bases at J, with 10 bases between. The CDR3, as DNA: TGTGCCAGCAGCGCAACAGGGTACGAGCAGTACTTC. It specifies CASSATGYEQYF. The variable domain in full, completed from reference TRBV2 and TRBJ2-7, reads EPEVTQTPSHQVTQMGQEVILRCVPISNHLYFYWYRQILGQKVEFLVSFYNNEISEKSEIFDDQFSVERPDGSNFTLKIRSTKLEDSAMYFCASSATGYEQYFGPGTRLTVT.

The chain is built from TRBV7-8 and TRBJ2-7, with 8 nucleotides matching TRBD2. CDR1 is SGHVS, CDR2 FQNEAQ, per germline. With V trimmed by 5 bases and J by 0 bases, 6 bases remained unmatched. This CDR3 is 15 amino acids long. The CDR3 DNA reads TGTGCCAGCAGCCTCCAGCGGGAGAGCTCCTACGAGCAGTACTTC. This codes for CASSLQRESSYEQYF.

This chain connects TRBV12-3 or TRBV12-4 to TRBJ1-2; D is perhaps TRBD1 (6 bases). Trimming pared 3 bases from V and 3 bases from J, leaving 8 bases between. CDR3 length: 13 residues. The CDR3 coding sequence is TGTGCCAGCAGTTTTGGGGGCCACTATGGCTACACCTTC. Its protein is CASSFGGHYGYTF.

This clone occurred a few times. V is TRBV6-5 and J is TRBJ1-3; D might be TRBD1 (5 bases). Looked up from germline, CDR1 is MNHEY and CDR2 is SVGAGI. Deletions cut 11 bases from V and 3 bases from J, with 11 bases between. This CDR3 contains 12 residues. CDR3 nucleotide sequence: TGTGCCGCCCAGGGATTTGGAAACACCATATATTTT. Translated: CAAQGFGNTIYF.